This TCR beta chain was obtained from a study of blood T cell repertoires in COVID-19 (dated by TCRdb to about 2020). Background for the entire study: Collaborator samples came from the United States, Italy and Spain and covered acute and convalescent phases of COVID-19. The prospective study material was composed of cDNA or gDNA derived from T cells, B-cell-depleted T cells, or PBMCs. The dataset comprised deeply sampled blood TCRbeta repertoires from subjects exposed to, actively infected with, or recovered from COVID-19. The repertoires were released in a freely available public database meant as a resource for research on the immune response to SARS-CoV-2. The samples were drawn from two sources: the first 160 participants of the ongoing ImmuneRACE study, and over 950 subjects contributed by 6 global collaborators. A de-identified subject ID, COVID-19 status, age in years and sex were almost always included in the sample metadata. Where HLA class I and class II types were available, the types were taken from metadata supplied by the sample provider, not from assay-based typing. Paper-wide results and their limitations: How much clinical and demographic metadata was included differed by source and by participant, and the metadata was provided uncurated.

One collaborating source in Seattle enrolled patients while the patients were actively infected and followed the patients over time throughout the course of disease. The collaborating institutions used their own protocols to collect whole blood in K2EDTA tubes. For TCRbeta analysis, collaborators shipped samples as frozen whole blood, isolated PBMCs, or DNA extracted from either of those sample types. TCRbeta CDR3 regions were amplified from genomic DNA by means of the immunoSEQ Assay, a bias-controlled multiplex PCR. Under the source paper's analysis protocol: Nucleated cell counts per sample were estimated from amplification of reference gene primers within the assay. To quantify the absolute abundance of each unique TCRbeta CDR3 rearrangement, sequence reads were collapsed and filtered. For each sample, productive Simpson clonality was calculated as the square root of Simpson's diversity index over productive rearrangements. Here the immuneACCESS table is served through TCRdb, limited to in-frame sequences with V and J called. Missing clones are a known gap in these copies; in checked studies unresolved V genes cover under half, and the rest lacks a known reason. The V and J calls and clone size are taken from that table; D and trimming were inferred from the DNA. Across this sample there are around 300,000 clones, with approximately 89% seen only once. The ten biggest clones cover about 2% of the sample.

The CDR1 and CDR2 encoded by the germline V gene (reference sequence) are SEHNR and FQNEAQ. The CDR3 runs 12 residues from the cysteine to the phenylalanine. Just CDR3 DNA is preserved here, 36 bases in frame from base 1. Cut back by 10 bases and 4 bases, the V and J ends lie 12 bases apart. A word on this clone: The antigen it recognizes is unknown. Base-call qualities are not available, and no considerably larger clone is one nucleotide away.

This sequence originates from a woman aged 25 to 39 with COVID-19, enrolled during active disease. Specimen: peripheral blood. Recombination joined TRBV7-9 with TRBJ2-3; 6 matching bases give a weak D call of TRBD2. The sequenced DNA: TGTGCCACCCGGGAGTTCGCAGATACGCAGTATTTT. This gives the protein CATREFADTQYF.